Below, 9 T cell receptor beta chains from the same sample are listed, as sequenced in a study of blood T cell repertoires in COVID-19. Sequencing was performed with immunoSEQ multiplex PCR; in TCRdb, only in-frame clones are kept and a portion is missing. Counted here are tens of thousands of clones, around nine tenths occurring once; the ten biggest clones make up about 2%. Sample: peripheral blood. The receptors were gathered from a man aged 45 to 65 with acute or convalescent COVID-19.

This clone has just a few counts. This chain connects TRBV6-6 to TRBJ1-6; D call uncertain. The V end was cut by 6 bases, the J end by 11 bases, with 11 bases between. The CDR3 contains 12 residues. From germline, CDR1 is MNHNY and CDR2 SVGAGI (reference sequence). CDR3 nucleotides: TGTGCCAGCAGGCCTAATCGAGCACCCCTCCACTTT. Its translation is CASRPNRAPLHF.

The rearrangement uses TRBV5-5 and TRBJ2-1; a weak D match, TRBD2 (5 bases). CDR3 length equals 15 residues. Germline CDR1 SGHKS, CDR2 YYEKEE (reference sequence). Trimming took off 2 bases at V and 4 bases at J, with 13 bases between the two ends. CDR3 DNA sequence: TGTGCCAGCAGCTTATTCAGCCCGGGATACAATGAGCAGTTCTTC. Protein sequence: CASSLFSPGYNEQFF.

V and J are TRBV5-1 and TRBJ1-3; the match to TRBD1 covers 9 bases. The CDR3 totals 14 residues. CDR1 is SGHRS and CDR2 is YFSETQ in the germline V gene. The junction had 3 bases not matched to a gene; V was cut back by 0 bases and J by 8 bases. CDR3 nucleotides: TGCGCCAGCAGCTTGGTGGGACAGGGAGACACCATATATTTT. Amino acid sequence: CASSLVGQGDTIYF.

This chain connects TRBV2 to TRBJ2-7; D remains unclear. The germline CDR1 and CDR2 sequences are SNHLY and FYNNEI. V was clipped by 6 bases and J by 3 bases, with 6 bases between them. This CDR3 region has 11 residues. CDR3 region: CASRSGYEQYF. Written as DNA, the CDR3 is TGTGCCAGCAGGTCGGGCTACGAGCAGTACTTC.

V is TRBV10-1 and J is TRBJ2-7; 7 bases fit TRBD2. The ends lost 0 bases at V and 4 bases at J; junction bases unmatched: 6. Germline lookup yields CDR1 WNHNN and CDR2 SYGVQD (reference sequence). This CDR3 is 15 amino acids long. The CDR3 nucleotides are TGCGCCAGCAGTGAGTCGCGGGGGATTGGATACGAGCAGTACGTC. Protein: CASSESRGIGYEQYV.

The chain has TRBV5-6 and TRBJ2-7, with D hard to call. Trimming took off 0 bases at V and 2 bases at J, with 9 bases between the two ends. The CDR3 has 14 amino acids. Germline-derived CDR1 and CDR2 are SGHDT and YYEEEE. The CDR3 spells CASSLGRLPYEQYF. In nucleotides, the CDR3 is TGTGCCAGCAGCTTGGGAAGACTGCCCTACGAGCAGTACTTC.

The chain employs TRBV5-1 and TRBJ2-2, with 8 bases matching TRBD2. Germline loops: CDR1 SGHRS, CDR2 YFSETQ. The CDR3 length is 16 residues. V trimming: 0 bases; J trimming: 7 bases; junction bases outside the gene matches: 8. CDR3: CASSLEASGYGGELFF. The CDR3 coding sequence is TGCGCCAGCAGCTTGGAGGCTAGCGGGTATGGCGGGGAGCTGTTTTTT.

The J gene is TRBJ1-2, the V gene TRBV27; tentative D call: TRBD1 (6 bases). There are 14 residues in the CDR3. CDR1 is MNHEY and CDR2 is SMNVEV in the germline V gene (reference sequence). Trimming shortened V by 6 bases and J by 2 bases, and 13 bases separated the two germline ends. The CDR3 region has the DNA TGTGCCAGCAGGGCCCTGCAGGGGAACTATGGCTACACCTTC. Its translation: CASRALQGNYGYTF.

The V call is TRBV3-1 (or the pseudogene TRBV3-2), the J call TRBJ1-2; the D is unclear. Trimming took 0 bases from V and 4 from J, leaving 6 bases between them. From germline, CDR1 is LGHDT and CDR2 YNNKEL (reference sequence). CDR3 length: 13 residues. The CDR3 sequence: CASSQDVRYGYTF. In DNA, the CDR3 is TGTGCCAGCAGCCAAGATGTCCGCTATGGCTACACCTTC.